The source of this T cell receptor beta chain is a study of T cell repertoires in cytomegalovirus infection. In this sample, this clonotype turned up many times. TCRdb analysed the reads with MiXCR anew, one entry per CDR3 protein. The table has some 300,000 distinct CDR3 sequences, about a sixth seen once. CDR1 DFQATT and CDR2 SNEGSKA come from the germline V gene (reference sequence). The CDR3 is 15 residues long. Between the trimmed V and J ends, which lost 1 base and 2 bases, there was a span of 12 bases. Sample: PBMCs. The sequence came from a human donor in good health (CMV status not recorded). Some clones in this sample may be carry-over from other donors' samples. The V call is TRBV20-1, the J call TRBJ1-5; tentative D call: TRBD1 (5 bases). CDR3 sequence: CSARGGPRGNQPQHF. DNA of the CDR3: TGCAGTGCTAGAGGGGGCCCCCGGGGCAATCAGCCCCAGCATTTT.